This T cell receptor (beta chain) is from a study of blood T cell repertoires in COVID-19. Germline V gives CDR1 SGHRS, CDR2 YFSETQ. With V trimmed by 4 bases and J by 4 bases, 7 bases remained unmatched. The CDR3 extends over 14 amino acids. Here immunoSEQ multiplex PCR was the method, and the copy in TCRdb shows in-frame clones only, minus some. The data show 300,000 or so clones, more than 90% seen once. This clonotype originated in a man in his sixties who had recovered from COVID-19. The chain links TRBV5-1 to TRBJ1-1, with 7 bases aligning to TRBD1. The sample comprised PBMCs or T cells enriched from blood (not recorded which). The CDR3 protein is CASSKGTATTEAFF. The DNA for the CDR3 is TGCGCCAGCAGCAAAGGGACAGCGACCACTGAAGCTTTCTTT.